This entry is about one TCR beta chain. The antigen remains undetermined. One junction end does not reproduce the germline sequence, and a read error may be involved. This sample was included in a study of tumor-infiltrating lymphocytes in primary liver carcinoma. Study as a whole: The patients, men and women alike, were aged 30 to 69 years. Tissue type made little difference to sample yields of roughly 3.65 to 8 million productive TCRbeta reads. Study results and limitations: Tumor tissue displayed a significantly greater top-250-clone fraction than blood (p = 0.039). The study found tumor-adjacent and tumor-blood pairs overlapped less than tumor region pairs.

The CDR3 spans 16 residues. In germline, CDR1 is ENHRY, CDR2 SYGVKD. With about 470 ng total RNA as template and a constant-region primer, TCR beta cDNA was made. Library construction for TCR beta comprised three nested multiplex PCR rounds performed with slightly modified ARM-PCR. For 10 cycles apiece, the opening two PCR rounds ran with TRBV1-TRBV30 forward primers and a C-beta reverse primer. TCRdb fed the multiplex PCR reads into MiXCR, producing one record per CDR3 protein. The sample records some 46,000 distinct CDR3 sequences, 60% to 80% being singletons. The roughly 19-32 mg bulk tissue piece was not sorted before simultaneous RNA and DNA extraction.

Sequencing was carried out using tumor-adjacent normal liver tissue. This clonotype originated in a woman aged 25 to 39 with primary liver carcinoma and hepatitis B virus infection. The chain carries TRBV10-3 and TRBJ2-1; D is perhaps TRBD1 or TRBD2 (5 bases each). The CDR3 loop is CAISESMRGSYNEQLF. DNA for the CDR3: TGTGCCATCAGTGAGTCGATGAGGGGATCCTACAATGAGCAGTTGTTC.